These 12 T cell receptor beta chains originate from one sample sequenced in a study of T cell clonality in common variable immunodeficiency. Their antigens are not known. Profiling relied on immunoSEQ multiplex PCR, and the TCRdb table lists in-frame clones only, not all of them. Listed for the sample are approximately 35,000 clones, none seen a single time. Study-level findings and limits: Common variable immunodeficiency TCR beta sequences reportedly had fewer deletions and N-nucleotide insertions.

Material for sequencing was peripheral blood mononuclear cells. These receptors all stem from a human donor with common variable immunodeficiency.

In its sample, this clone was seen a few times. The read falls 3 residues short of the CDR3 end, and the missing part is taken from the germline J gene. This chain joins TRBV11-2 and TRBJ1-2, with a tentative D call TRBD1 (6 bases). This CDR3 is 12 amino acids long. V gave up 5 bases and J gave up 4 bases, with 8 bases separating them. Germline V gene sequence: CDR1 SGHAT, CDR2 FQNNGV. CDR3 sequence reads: CASSQGTYGYTF. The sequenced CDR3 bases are TGTGCCAGCAGCCAGGGGACCTATGGC. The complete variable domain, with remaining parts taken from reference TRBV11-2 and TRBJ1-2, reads EAGVAQSPRYKIIEKRQSVAFWCNPISGHATLYWYQQILGQGPKLLIQFQNNGVVDDSQLPKDRFSAERLKGVDSTLKIQPAKLEDSAVYLCASSQGTYGYTFGSGTRLTVV.

CDR3 amino acids: CSARTSGNPPFDEQYF. CDR3 DNA (partial): TGCAGTGCTAGGACTAGCGGGAACCCCCCTTTCGACGAG. The rearrangement joins TRBV20-1 to TRBJ2-7, with TRBD2 matching over 11 bases. The read ends 3 residues before the CDR3 terminus; that terminus is restored from the germline J gene. J was trimmed by 5 bases and V by 3 bases; bases with no gene match: 12. The CDR3 covers 16 residues. Germline values: CDR1 DFQATT, CDR2 SNEGSKA (reference sequence).

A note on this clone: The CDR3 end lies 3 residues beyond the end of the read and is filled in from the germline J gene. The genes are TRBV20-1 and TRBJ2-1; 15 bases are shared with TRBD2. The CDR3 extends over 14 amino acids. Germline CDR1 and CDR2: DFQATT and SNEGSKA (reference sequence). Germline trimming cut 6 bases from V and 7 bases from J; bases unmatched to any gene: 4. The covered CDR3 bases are TGCAGTGCCTTGGGACTAGCGGGAGGTAATGAG. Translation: CSALGLAGGNE. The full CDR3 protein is CSALGLAGGNEQFF.

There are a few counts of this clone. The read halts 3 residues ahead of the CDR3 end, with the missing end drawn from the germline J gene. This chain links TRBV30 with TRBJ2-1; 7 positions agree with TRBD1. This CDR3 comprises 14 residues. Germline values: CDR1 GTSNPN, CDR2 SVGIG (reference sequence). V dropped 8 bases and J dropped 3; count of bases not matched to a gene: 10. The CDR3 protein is CASSIRQGYNEQFF. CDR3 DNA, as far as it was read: TGTGCCAGTAGTATACGACAGGGCTACAATGAG.

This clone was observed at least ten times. Incomplete CDR3 DNA: TGTGCCAGCAGCCCGAGCAGGGGAAACACC. Encoded protein: CASSPSRGNT. The entire CDR3 reads CASSPSRGNTIYF. The chain couples TRBV11-3 to TRBJ1-3; D is unresolved. Read sequence stops 3 residues before the CDR3 end, and the germline J gene provides the missing end. Germline V gives CDR1 SGHNT, CDR2 YENEEA. The CDR3 sequence is 13 residues long. Trimming shortened V by 5 bases and J by 4 bases, and 9 bases separated the two germline ends.

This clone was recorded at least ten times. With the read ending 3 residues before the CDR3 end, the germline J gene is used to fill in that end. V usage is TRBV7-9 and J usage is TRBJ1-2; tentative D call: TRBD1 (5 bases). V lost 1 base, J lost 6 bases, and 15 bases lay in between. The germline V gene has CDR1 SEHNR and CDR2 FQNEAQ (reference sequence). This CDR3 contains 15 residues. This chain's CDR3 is CASSLEVPGRNGYTF. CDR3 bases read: TGTGCCAGCAGCTTAGAGGTGCCAGGGCGTAATGGC.

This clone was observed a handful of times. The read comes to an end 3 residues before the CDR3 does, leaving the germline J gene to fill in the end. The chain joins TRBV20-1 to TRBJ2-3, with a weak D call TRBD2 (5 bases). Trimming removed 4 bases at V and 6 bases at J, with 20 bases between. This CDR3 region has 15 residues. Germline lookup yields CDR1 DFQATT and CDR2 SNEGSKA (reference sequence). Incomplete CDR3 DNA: TGCAGTGCTACCGTTGATACGCGGGCGCTTGATACG. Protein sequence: CSATVDTRALDT. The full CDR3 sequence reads CSATVDTRALDTQYF.

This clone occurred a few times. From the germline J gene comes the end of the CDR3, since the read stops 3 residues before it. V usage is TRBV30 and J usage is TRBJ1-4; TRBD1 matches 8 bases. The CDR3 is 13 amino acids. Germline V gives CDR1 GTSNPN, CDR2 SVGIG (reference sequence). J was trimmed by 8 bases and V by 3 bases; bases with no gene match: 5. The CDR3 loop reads CAWSQGASEKLFF. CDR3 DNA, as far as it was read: TGTGCCTGGAGCCAGGGGGCGTCAGAAAAA.

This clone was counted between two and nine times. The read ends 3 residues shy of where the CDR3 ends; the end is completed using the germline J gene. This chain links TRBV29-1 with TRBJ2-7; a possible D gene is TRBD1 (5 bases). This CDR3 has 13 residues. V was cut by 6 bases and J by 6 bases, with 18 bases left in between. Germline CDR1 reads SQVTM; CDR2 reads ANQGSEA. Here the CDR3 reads CSVQQAFPGEQYF. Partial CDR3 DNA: TGCAGCGTGCAACAGGCATTTCCGGGCGAG.

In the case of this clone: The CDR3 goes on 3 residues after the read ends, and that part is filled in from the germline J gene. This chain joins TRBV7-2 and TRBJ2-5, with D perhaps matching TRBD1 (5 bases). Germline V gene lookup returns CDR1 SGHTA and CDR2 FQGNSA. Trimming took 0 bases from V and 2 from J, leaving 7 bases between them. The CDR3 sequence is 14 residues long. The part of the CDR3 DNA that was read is TGTGCCAGCAGCTTAGCGACAGAGCAAGAGACC. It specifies CASSLATEQET. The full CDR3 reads CASSLATEQETQYF.

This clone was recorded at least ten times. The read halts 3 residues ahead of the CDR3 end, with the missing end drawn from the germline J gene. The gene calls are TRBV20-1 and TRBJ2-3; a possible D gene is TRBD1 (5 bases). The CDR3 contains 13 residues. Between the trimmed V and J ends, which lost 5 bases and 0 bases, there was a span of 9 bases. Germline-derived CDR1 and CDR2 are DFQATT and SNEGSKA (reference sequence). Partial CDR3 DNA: TGCAGTGCTCCCAGGGTTAGCACAGATACG. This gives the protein CSAPRVSTDT. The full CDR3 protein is CSAPRVSTDTQYF.

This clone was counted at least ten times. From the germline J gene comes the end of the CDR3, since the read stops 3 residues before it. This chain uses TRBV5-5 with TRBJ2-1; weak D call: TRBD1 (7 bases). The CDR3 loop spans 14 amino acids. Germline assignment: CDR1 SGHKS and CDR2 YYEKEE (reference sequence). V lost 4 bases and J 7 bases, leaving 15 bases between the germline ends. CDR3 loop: CASSIGGAGNEQFF. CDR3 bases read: TGTGCCAGCAGCATAGGGGGCGCGGGGAATGAG.